These T cell receptor beta chains were read from a single sample in a study of T-cell memory formation after mild COVID-19. TCRdb re-analysed the 5' RACE reads in MiXCR, keeping a single row per CDR3 protein. The table lists some 100,000 distinct CDR3 sequences, approximately 12% of them singletons. The sequenced sample was PBMCs or a T cell subset sorted from them (not recorded which). Receptors originate from a young man who had mild COVID-19 (a few samples of this study predate the infection). Cell type and time point are not known. Both conserved end residues are trimmed from each CDR3. The D gene is left open where the match is weak. Only some rows state a clone size, as once, few, many or a class for expanded clones.

>.|TRBD1|TRBJ2-2|TRBV4-1
ASRTGTGTGELF
>few|TRBD1|TRBJ1-5|TRBV4-3
ASSQVIVPGQPYSNQPQH
>.|TRBD1|TRBJ2-1|TRBV6-5
ATRTGAYNEQF
>few|.|TRBJ1-1|TRBV6-5
ASSTKSNTEAF
>few|.|TRBJ1-2|TRBV20-1
SARVLLALDGYT
>.|.|TRBJ2-2|TRBV6-5
ASSTLGELF
>.|.|TRBJ2-5|TRBV6-5
ASSYSGGGVETQY
>few|TRBD1|TRBJ2-7|TRBV12-3/TRBV12-4
ASRGQGHQGYEQY
>.|.|TRBJ1-4|TRBV5-1
ASSLEGRAQF
>.|.|TRBJ2-3|TRBV7-9
ASSPFPSGADTQY
>.|.|TRBJ1-5|TRBV3-1
ASSQDGPYQPQH